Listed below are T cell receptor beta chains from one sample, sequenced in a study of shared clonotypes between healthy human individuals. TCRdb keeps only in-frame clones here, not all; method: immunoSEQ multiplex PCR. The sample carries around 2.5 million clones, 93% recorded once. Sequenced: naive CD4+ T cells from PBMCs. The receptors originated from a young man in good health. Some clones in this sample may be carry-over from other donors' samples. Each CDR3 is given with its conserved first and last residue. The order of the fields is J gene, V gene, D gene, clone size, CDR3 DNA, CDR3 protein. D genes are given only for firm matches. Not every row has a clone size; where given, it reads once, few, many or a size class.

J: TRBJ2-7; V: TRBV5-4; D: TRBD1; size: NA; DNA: TGTGCCAGCAGCTTGGCCCCGACAGGGCGTTCCTACGAGCAGTACTTC; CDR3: CASSLAPTGRSYEQYF
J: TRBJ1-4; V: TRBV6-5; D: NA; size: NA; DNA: TGTGCCAGCAGTTACTACCGACAGCAACTGTTTTTT; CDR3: CASSYYRQQLFF
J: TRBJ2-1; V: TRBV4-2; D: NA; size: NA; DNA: TGTGCCAGCAGCCCAGTACGCCTTGGACAGTTAGGTTCCAATGAGCAGTTCTTC; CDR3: CASSPVRLGQLGSNEQFF
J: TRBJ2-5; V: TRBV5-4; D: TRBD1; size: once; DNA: TGTGCCAGCCGACGCGGGGACAGGGAGCGAGAGACCCAGTACTTC; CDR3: CASRRGDRERETQYF
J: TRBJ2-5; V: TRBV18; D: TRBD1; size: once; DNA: TGTGCCAGCTCACCGACAGGGGGAAAAAAAGAGACCCAGTACTTC; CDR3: CASSPTGGKKETQYF
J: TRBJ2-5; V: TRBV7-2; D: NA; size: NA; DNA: TGTGCCAGCAGCCACGGGGGAGGTCAAGAGACCCAGTACTTC; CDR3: CASSHGGGQETQYF
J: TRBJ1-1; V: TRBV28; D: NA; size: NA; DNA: TGTGCCAGCATCTCCACGAACACTGAAGCTTTCTTT; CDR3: CASISTNTEAFF
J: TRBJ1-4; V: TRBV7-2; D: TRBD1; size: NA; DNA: TGTGCCGGCAGCACCGGGACAGGGGGGGAAAAACTGTTTTTT; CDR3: CAGSTGTGGEKLFF
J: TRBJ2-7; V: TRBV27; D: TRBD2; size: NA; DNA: TGTGCCAGCAGACCCCGGACTAGCGGCGACGAGCAGTACTTC; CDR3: CASRPRTSGDEQYF
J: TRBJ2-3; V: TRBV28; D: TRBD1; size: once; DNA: TGTGCCAGCAGTTCCGCGGGTTTTGGGACAGGGTTTACAGATACGCAGTATTTT; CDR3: CASSSAGFGTGFTDTQYF
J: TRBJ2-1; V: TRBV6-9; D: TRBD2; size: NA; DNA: TGTGCCAGCAGTCACTCCGGGACTAGCGGGTTCGAGGAGCAGTTCTTC; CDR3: CASSHSGTSGFEEQFF
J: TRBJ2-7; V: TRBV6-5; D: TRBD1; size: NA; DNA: TGTGCCAGCAGCCCCTCGAGACAGGGTCTGGGCGAGCAGTACTTC; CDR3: CASSPSRQGLGEQYF
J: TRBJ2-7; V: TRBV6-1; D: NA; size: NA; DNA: TGTGCCAGCAGTGGAGCCTTAACCTACGAGCAGTACTTC; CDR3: CASSGALTYEQYF
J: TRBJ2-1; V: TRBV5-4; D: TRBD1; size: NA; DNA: TGTGCCAGCAGCTTCCCTACAGGGGGTTCCTACAATGAGCAGTTCTTC; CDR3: CASSFPTGGSYNEQFF
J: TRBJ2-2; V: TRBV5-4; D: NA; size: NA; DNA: TGTGCCAGCAGCTTCGGCGCGGGGAACACCGGGGAGCTGTTTTTT; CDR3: CASSFGAGNTGELFF
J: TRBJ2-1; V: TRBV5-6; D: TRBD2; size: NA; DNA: TGTGCCAGCAGCTTGCGGGAGGGCTCCTACAATGAGCAGTTCTTC; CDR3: CASSLREGSYNEQFF
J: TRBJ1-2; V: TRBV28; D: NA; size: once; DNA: TGTGCCAGCAGCCTATCCAGGGACCCACCATCGGGCTACACCTTC; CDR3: CASSLSRDPPSGYTF
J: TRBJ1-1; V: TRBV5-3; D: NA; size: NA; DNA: TGTGCCAGAACCACGGGGGGAGGTACGGACACTGAAGCTTTCTTT; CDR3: CARTTGGGTDTEAFF
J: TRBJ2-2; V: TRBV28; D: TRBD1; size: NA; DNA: TGTGCCAGCTCCCGGGACAGGAGAAACACCGGGGAGCTGTTTTTT; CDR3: CASSRDRRNTGELFF
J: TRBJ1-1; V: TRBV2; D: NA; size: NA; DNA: TGTGCCCGATCTGGGGGGTTCTCGGGCACTGAAGCTTTCTTT; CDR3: CARSGGFSGTEAFF
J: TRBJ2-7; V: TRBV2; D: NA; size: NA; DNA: TGTGCCAGCAGCGGACTGGATATCGGGTACGAGCAGTACTTC; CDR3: CASSGLDIGYEQYF
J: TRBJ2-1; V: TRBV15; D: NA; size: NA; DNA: TGTGCCACCAGGCATGCGTCAGGACGCTACAATGAGCAGTTCTTC; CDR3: CATRHASGRYNEQFF
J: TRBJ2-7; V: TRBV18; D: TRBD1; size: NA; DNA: TGTGCCAGCTCACGGGGGACAGGGGGGTCAGGCTCCTACGAGCAGTACTTC; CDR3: CASSRGTGGSGSYEQYF
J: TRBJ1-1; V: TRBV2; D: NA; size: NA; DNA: TGTGCCAGCAGTGGTATAACCCGTGTCGGTGAAGCTTTCTTT; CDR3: CASSGITRVGEAFF
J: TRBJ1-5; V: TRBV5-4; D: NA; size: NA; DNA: TGTGCCAGCAGCTTGGCCCCGGCGGATCAGCCCCAGCATTTT; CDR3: CASSLAPADQPQHF
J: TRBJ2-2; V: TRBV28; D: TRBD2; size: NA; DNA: TGTGCCAGCAGTTTTAGCGGGAGCGGGGAGCTGTTTTTT; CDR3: CASSFSGSGELFF
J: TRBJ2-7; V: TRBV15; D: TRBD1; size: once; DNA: TGTGCCACCAGCGGGGACGGACAGGGTTTCGAGCAGTACTTC; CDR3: CATSGDGQGFEQYF
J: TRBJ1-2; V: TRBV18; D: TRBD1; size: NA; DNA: TGTGCCAGCTCTCAGAACGAGAACAGGGGGCTAGGAGGCTACACCTTC; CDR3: CASSQNENRGLGGYTF
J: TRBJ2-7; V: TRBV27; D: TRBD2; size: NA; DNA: TGTGCCAGCAGACAAGGACTAGCGGGAGGCAAGACCTACGAGCAGTACTTC; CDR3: CASRQGLAGGKTYEQYF
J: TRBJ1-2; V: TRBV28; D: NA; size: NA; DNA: TGTGCCAGCAGTTTATTCCGGTATGGCTACACCTTC; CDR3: CASSLFRYGYTF
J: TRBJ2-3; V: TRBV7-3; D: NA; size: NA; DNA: TGTGCCAGCAGCTTACGAGGGAGCCCCCCCGATACGCAGTATTTT; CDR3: CASSLRGSPPDTQYF
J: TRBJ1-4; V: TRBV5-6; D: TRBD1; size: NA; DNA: TGTGCCAGCAGCGCCGGGACAGGGGAGGCGAGTAATGAAAAACTGTTTTTT; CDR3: CASSAGTGEASNEKLFF
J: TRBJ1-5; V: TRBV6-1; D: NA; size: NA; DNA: TGTGCCAGCAGTGCAATTCCAAATCAGCCCCAGCATTTT; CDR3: CASSAIPNQPQHF
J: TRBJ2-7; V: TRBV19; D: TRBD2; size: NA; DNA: TGTGCCAGTAGTATCGGGGGAGGGCGCGAGCAGTACTTC; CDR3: CASSIGGGREQYF
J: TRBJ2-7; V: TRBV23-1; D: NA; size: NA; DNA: TGCGCCACCACAGACAGGTGGTCTCCTCACGAGCAGTACTTC; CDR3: CATTDRWSPHEQYF
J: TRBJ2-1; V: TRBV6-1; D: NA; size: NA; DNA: TGTGCCAGCAGGATCAACAATGAGCAGTTCTTC; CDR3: CASRINNEQFF
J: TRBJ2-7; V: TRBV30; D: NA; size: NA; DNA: TGTGCCTGGACCACTGGAAGCTACGAGCAGTACTTC; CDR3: CAWTTGSYEQYF
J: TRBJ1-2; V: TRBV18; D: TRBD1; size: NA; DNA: TGTGCCAGCCACAGATCGACAGGGCCATATGGCTACACCTTC; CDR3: CASHRSTGPYGYTF
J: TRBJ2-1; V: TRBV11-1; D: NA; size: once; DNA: TGTGCCAGCAGCTTTACCTACTCCTACAATGAGCAGTTCTTC; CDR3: CASSFTYSYNEQFF
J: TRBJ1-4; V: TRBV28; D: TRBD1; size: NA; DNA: TGTGCCAGCAGCCCGACTGTACAGGGGGCATATGAAAAACTGTTTTTT; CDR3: CASSPTVQGAYEKLFF
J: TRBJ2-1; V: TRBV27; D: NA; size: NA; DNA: TGTGCCAGCAGTTTAGCGGGCCCTACCTACAATGAGCAGTTCTTC; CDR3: CASSLAGPTYNEQFF
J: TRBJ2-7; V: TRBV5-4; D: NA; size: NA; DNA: TGTGCCAGCAGCCGAGGTCAAGGCGGGGGCCCCTACGAGCAGTACTTC; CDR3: CASSRGQGGGPYEQYF
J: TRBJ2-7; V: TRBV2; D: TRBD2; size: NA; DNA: TGTGCCAGCAGTTTCCTAGCGGGAGGCTCCTACGAGCAGTACTTC; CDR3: CASSFLAGGSYEQYF